The rows below give T cell receptor beta chains drawn from one sample of a study of blood T cell repertoires in COVID-19. Sequencing used immunoSEQ multiplex PCR; TCRdb keeps in-frame clones, though not all of them. Of some 100,000 clones detected, over 65% appear once; the ten largest clones hold 10% to 15%. Sequenced input: peripheral blood. The receptors originated from a human donor in a cohort sampled during active COVID-19. Each CDR3 is given with its conserved first and last residue. D genes are given only for firm matches. Rows give clone size only sometimes, using once, few, many, or a class for an expanded clone.

v_gene	abundance	d_gene	j_gene	CDR3nt	CDR3aa
TRBV7-2	-	-	TRBJ2-2	TGTGCCAGCAAGGGCGGAGGAAAGAACACCGGGGAGCTGTTTTTT	CASKGGGKNTGELFF
TRBV6-6	-	-	TRBJ2-1	TGTGCCAGCTCAAACTATGGCGTTAGCTCCTACAATGAGCAGTTCTTC	CASSNYGVSSYNEQFF
TRBV6-5	-	TRBD1	TRBJ1-1	TGTGCCAGCAGTTCCTGGGACAGGAAGGTCACTGAAGCTTTCTTT	CASSSWDRKVTEAFF
TRBV4-1	once	TRBD2	TRBJ2-2	TGCGCCAGCAGCCCGGGACTAGCGGGAGGGTTAATCGCCGGGGAGCTGTTTTTT	CASSPGLAGGLIAGELFF
TRBV3-1/TRBV3-2	-	TRBD1	TRBJ1-2	TGTGCCAGCAGCCAATCCGGGACAGTGAAAGCTAACTATGGCTACACCTTC	CASSQSGTVKANYGYTF
TRBV5-6	-	-	TRBJ1-2	TGTGCCAGCAGCTTGGGCGGCTATGGCTACACCTTC	CASSLGGYGYTF
TRBV18	-	TRBD1	TRBJ2-2	TGTGCCAGCTCACCCCAGGGGGCTGCGAACACCGGGGAGCTGTTTTTT	CASSPQGAANTGELFF
TRBV19	-	-	TRBJ1-5	TGTGCCAGTAGTATAGCCCAGGGTTATCAGCCCCAGCATTTT	CASSIAQGYQPQHF
TRBV29-1	few	TRBD1	TRBJ1-1	TGCAGTGGGGACAGGGCTAACACTGAAGCTTTCTTT	CSGDRANTEAFF
TRBV10-2	-	TRBD2	TRBJ2-7	TGCGCCAGCTCCGGGACTAGCTACGAGCAGTACTTC	CASSGTSYEQYF
TRBV18	-	-	TRBJ1-4	TGTGCCAGCTCACCTCGCAGAGGACAGCTTAATGAAAAACTGTTTTTT	CASSPRRGQLNEKLFF
TRBV9	-	-	TRBJ2-3	TGTGCCAGCAGCGTGGCCCATTCGGGAGATACGCAGTATTTT	CASSVAHSGDTQYF
TRBV21-1	-	-	TRBJ1-4	TGTGCCAGCAGCGAAAGGAGGGGCCGGGAAAAACTGTTTTTT	CASSERRGREKLFF
TRBV6-5	-	TRBD1	TRBJ2-7	TGTGCCAGCAGTAAGCCGGGACAGGTCTCCGAGCAGTACTTC	CASSKPGQVSEQYF
TRBV10-3	-	-	TRBJ1-6	TGTGCCATCAGCGCTGCCAGGGGAGATTATTCACCCCTCCACTTT	CAISAARGDYSPLHF
TRBV14	-	TRBD1	TRBJ1-1	TGTGCCAGCAGCCAAAACCTGGGACAGGGGGGCACTGAAGCTTTCTTT	CASSQNLGQGGTEAFF
TRBV4-1	-	TRBD1	TRBJ1-2	TGCGCCAGCAGCCAAGCGTGGACAGGGAACTATGGCTACACCTTC	CASSQAWTGNYGYTF
TRBV12-5	-	TRBD2	TRBJ2-3	TGTGCTATCTGGCCAGCGGGGGGCCTGGATACGCAGTATTTT	CAIWPAGGLDTQYF
TRBV4-1	-	-	TRBJ1-2	TGCGCCAGCAGCCAAGAGGCCGGAGATGGCTACACCTTC	CASSQEAGDGYTF
TRBV5-1	-	-	TRBJ2-6	TGCGCCAGCAGCTTACGTAGCTCTGGGGCCAACGTCCTGACTTTC	CASSLRSSGANVLTF
TRBV18	few	TRBD2	TRBJ2-7	TGTGCCAGCTCGGAACGAGGACTAGCCGAGCAGTACTTC	CASSERGLAEQYF
TRBV19	-	TRBD1	TRBJ1-5	TGTGCCAGTAGTGGACTTAGGGACAGGGCCCTGCCCCAGCATTTT	CASSGLRDRALPQHF
TRBV6-5	-	TRBD2	TRBJ2-4	TGTGCCAGCGATGGTAGCGGGGGATGGGACATTCAGTACTTC	CASDGSGGWDIQYF
TRBV5-1	once	-	TRBJ1-2	TGCGCCAGCAGAGAGCTTGCTAACTATGGCTACACCTTC	CASRELANYGYTF
TRBV7-2	-	-	TRBJ2-2	TGTGCCACCCAAAGAGCGCAGGGCTCTCCTCCATGGCTGTTTTTT	CATQRAQGSPPWLFF
TRBV6-6	-	TRBD2	TRBJ2-4	TGTGCCAGCAGTCCCCGGACGACTAGCGGATTAAACATTCAGTACTTC	CASSPRTTSGLNIQYF